The sample holds many counts of the clone carrying this T cell receptor (beta chain). The antigen remains undetermined. This sample is drawn from a study of T cell repertoires in cytomegalovirus infection. Study-level findings and limits: Clonotype analysis showed dominance of the ex vivo response by HLA-C-restricted CMV-specific TCR beta clonotypes.

V was clipped by 3 bases and J by 5 bases, with 19 bases between them. Germline CDR1 SGHTA, CDR2 FQGNSA. The CDR3 is 16 amino acids. Each CDR3 protein is one row after TCRdb ran MiXCR on the reads. The data contain about 700,000 distinct CDR3 sequences, around 32% of them singletons. Sample: cultured PBMCs, taken from culture after CMV antigen stimulation. This receptor was taken from a human donor in good health (CMV status not recorded). Some clones in this sample may be carry-over from other donors' samples. The J gene is TRBJ2-5, the V gene TRBV7-2; tentative D call: TRBD1 (6 bases). CDR3 loop: CASSLSVPVQGETQYF. The CDR3, as DNA: TGTGCCAGCAGCTTGTCCGTCCCTGTCCAGGGGGAGACCCAGTACTTC.